This entry lists 21 T cell receptor beta chains sequenced from one sample in a study of T cell changes during pregnancy in multiple sclerosis. Profiling relied on immunoSEQ multiplex PCR, and the TCRdb table lists in-frame clones only, not all of them. The sample has around 130,000 clones, under 95% seen once. Sequencing was performed on peripheral blood, taken before pregnancy. The receptors here all came from a female donor with multiple sclerosis, enrolled in a pregnancy study.

The V gene is TRBV28, the J gene TRBJ2-7, with a weak D call TRBD1 (6 bases). CDR1 and CDR2 (germline): MDHEN, SYDVKM. The CDR3 is made up of 15 amino acids. V was pared by 3 bases and J by 5 bases, with 17 bases between. CDR3 DNA: TGTGCCAGCAGTTTGGGGGCCCCCCGGATAAACGAGCAGTACTTC. This translates into CASSLGAPRINEQYF.

The chain links TRBV15 to TRBJ2-3; 10 bases fit TRBD1. Germline trimming cut 0 bases from V and 2 bases from J; bases unmatched to any gene: 8. This CDR3 spans 18 amino acids. Germline V gene lookup returns CDR1 LNHNV and CDR2 YYDKDF (reference sequence). CDR3 nucleotide sequence: TGTGCCACCAGCAGAGACTCACGGACAGGGGGAGTCACAGATACGCAGTATTTT. Translating gives CATSRDSRTGGVTDTQYF.

V is TRBV27 and J is TRBJ2-5; D is perhaps TRBD1 (6 bases). Germline CDR1 and CDR2: MNHEY and SMNVEV (reference sequence). The CDR3 totals 13 residues. Trimming cost V 3 bases and J 5 bases, with 10 bases left between them. Here the CDR3 DNA reads TGTGCCAGCAGTTTCAGGGGAAGGGAGACCCAGTACTTC. Its protein product is CASSFRGRETQYF.

This clone was detected only once. The chain links TRBV30 to TRBJ2-3; TRBD1 aligns across 7 bases. Trimming cost V 3 bases and J 0 bases; bases outside gene matches: 3. From germline, CDR1 is GTSNPN and CDR2 SVGIG (reference sequence). The CDR3 has 14 residues. CDR3 sequence reads: CAWSRDRSTDTQYF. The CDR3 DNA reads TGTGCCTGGAGCAGGGACAGAAGCACAGATACGCAGTATTTT. Combining the CDR3 with reference TRBV30 and TRBJ2-3 gives the whole variable domain SQTIHQWPATLVQPVGSPLSLECTVEGTSNPNLYWYRQAAGRGLQLLFYSVGIGQISSEVPQNLSASRPQDRQFILSSKKLLLSDSGFYLCAWSRDRSTDTQYFGPGTRLTVL.

The rearrangement joins TRBV10-3 to TRBJ2-1; a weak D match, TRBD2 (5 bases). V was clipped by 6 bases and J by 9 bases, with 21 bases between them. This CDR3 has 15 residues. CDR1 and CDR2 (germline): ENHRY, SYGVKD. This chain's CDR3 is CAIRSILGSRGEQFF. The CDR3 DNA is TGTGCCATCAGATCCATTTTGGGTTCCCGGGGTGAGCAGTTCTTC.

This clone was found a few times. The V gene is TRBV6-5, the J gene TRBJ1-2; the match to TRBD1 covers 8 bases. Germline V CDR1 and CDR2: MNHEY, SVGAGI. With 6 bases clipped from V and 5 bases from J, the junction kept 8 bases outside the gene matches. The CDR3 runs to 14 residues. The CDR3 spells CASSPGQARYGYTF. The DNA for the CDR3 is TGTGCCAGCAGCCCGGGACAGGCCCGGTATGGCTACACCTTC.

A word on this clone: Other nucleotide sequences in the sample specify the same CDR3. The rearrangement links TRBV5-4 to TRBJ1-1, with a tentative D call TRBD1 (6 bases). Trimming pared 0 bases from V and 0 bases from J, leaving 6 bases between. This CDR3 spans 14 amino acids. CDR1 and CDR2 (germline): SGHNT, YYREEE (reference sequence). As DNA, the CDR3 is TGTGCCAGCAGCTTGGGACAGGTGAACACTGAAGCTTTCTTT. This translates into CASSLGQVNTEAFF.

V and J are TRBV5-1 and TRBJ2-5; 15 bases are shared with TRBD2. Germline V lookup: CDR1 SGHRS, CDR2 YFSETQ. Trimming cost V 2 bases and J 4 bases; bases outside gene matches: 3. The CDR3 has 16 amino acids. The DNA of the CDR3 is TGCGCCAGCAGCTTTGGACTAGCGGGGGGGCCAGAGACCCAGTACTTC. This gives the protein CASSFGLAGGPETQYF. Based on the CDR3 plus reference TRBV5-1 and TRBJ2-5, the full variable domain is KAGVTQTPRYLIKTRGQQVTLSCSPISGHRSVSWYQQTPGQGLQFLFEYFSETQRNKGNFPGRFSGRQFSNSRSEMNVSTLELGDSALYLCASSFGLAGGPETQYFGPGTRLLVL.

The J gene is TRBJ1-5, the V gene TRBV5-5; 9 bases are shared with TRBD1. V shed 4 bases and J 7 bases; nucleotides not matched to a gene: 6. The CDR3 runs 14 residues. Germline V gene sequence: CDR1 SGHKS, CDR2 YYEKEE (reference sequence). In nucleotides, the CDR3 is TGTGCCAGCAGCCCGGGACAGGGAACCCAGCCCCAGCATTTT. Its protein is CASSPGQGTQPQHF.

This chain links TRBV11-3 with TRBJ2-2, with no clear D. The CDR3 extends over 12 amino acids. V was pared by 3 bases and J by 6 bases, with 5 bases between. Germline CDR1 SGHNT, CDR2 YENEEA. CDR3 sequence (DNA): TGTGCCAGCAGCTTGAGGTCCGGGGAGCTGTTTTTT. Its protein is CASSLRSGELFF.

As regards this clone: A much larger clone lies one base from this, so it may be a read error. The chain has TRBV5-1 and TRBJ2-7; 7 nucleotides align to TRBD1. CDR1 is SGHRS and CDR2 is YFSETQ in the germline V gene. The CDR3 spans 13 residues. V lost 3 bases, J lost 1 base, and 1 base stayed unmatched. CDR3 sequence: CASSWDRSYEQYF. DNA of the CDR3: TGCGCCAGCAGCTGGGACAGATCCTACGAGCAGTACTTC.

This chain uses TRBV27 with TRBJ2-7; the D is unclear. Trimming left V 5 bases short and J 3 bases short, with 11 bases between. The germline V gene has CDR1 MNHEY and CDR2 SMNVEV (reference sequence). The CDR3 runs to 13 residues. Here the CDR3 reads CASSETGFYEQYF. The CDR3 nucleotides read TGTGCCAGCAGTGAAACCGGGTTCTACGAGCAGTACTTC.

J is TRBJ1-2 and V is TRBV9, with unresolved D. Trimming took off 3 bases at V and 4 bases at J, with 13 bases between the two ends. This CDR3 is built from 14 residues. The germline V gene has CDR1 SGDLS and CDR2 YYNGEE. The CDR3 loop is CASSASPSAYGYTF. The CDR3 DNA reads as TGTGCCAGCAGCGCTTCCCCTAGCGCCTATGGCTACACCTTC.

This clone occurred a few times. The chain has TRBV7-7 and TRBJ2-5, with D uncertain. The germline V gene encodes CDR1 SSHAT and CDR2 FNYEAQ (reference sequence). The CDR3 runs 13 residues. V was clipped by 2 bases and J by 3 bases, with 7 bases between them. The CDR3 nucleotides read TGTGCCAGCAGCTTACGCGGTAAAGAGACCCAGTACTTC. Protein sequence: CASSLRGKETQYF.

The chain combines TRBV5-1 with TRBJ2-5; D is unresolved. CDR3 length: 15 residues. V lost 0 bases to trimming and J lost 4 bases, with 13 bases between them. Germline-derived CDR1 and CDR2 are SGHRS and YFSETQ. The CDR3 spells CASSLGNTAGETQYF. The CDR3 DNA reads TGCGCCAGCAGCTTGGGCAATACAGCAGGAGAGACCCAGTACTTC. The full variable domain, its missing parts supplied by reference TRBV5-1 and TRBJ2-5, is KAGVTQTPRYLIKTRGQQVTLSCSPISGHRSVSWYQQTPGQGLQFLFEYFSETQRNKGNFPGRFSGRQFSNSRSEMNVSTLELGDSALYLCASSLGNTAGETQYFGPGTRLLVL.

The chain couples TRBV25-1 to TRBJ2-3; TRBD2 aligns across 15 bases. The ends lost 4 bases at V and 4 bases at J; junction bases unmatched: 9. Germline CDR1 and CDR2: MGHDK and SYGVNS. This CDR3 has 18 amino acids. The DNA of the CDR3 is TGTGCCAGCAGTGGACCCGGGACTAGCGGGAGGTGGTCAGATACGCAGTATTTT. Its protein is CASSGPGTSGRWSDTQYF. The full variable domain, rest sourced from reference TRBV25-1 and TRBJ2-3, is EADIYQTPRYLVIGTGKKITLECSQTMGHDKMYWYQQDPGMELHLIHYSYGVNSTEKGDLSSESTVSRIRTEHFPLTLESARPSHTSQYLCASSGPGTSGRWSDTQYFGPGTRLTVL.

The chain is built from TRBV29-1 and TRBJ2-7; weak D call: TRBD2 (6 bases). Trimming shortened V by 5 bases and J by 4 bases, and 21 bases separated the two germline ends. The CDR3 is 15 amino acids. Germline CDR1 is SQVTM and CDR2 is ANQGSEA. This chain's CDR3 is CSVRIPGLVTYEQYF. The CDR3 DNA is TGCAGCGTTCGAATACCGGGACTCGTCACTTACGAGCAGTACTTC.

V and J are TRBV2 and TRBJ2-2; a weak D match, TRBD2 (5 bases). The CDR3 length is 15 residues. Germline CDR1 is SNHLY and CDR2 is FYNNEI. Trimming pared 4 bases from V and 0 bases from J, leaving 9 bases between. The CDR3 protein is CASSVGLANTGELFF. The CDR3 DNA reads TGTGCCAGCAGTGTTGGACTCGCGAACACCGGGGAGCTGTTTTTT.

V gene TRBV6-1 combines with J gene TRBJ1-1, with TRBD1 matching over 9 bases. Germline V gene lookup returns CDR1 MNHNS and CDR2 SASEGT. Trimming removed 4 bases from V and 5 bases from J; junction bases left unmatched: 11. This CDR3 is built from 16 residues. The CDR3 loop is CASSAAAGTGWTEAFF. CDR3 coding DNA: TGTGCCAGCAGTGCCGCTGCCGGGACAGGGTGGACTGAAGCTTTCTTT.

The chain has TRBV30 and TRBJ2-2, with D hard to call. The CDR3 consists of 13 residues. Trimming shortened V by 0 bases and J by 6 bases, and 8 bases separated the two germline ends. CDR1 GTSNPN and CDR2 SVGIG come from the germline V gene (reference sequence). The CDR3 DNA follows: TGTGCCTGGAGTGTACTGGTGTCCGGGGAGCTGTTTTTT. It yields the protein CAWSVLVSGELFF. Variable domain in full (rest from reference TRBV30 and TRBJ2-2): SQTIHQWPATLVQPVGSPLSLECTVEGTSNPNLYWYRQAAGRGLQLLFYSVGIGQISSEVPQNLSASRPQDRQFILSSKKLLLSDSGFYLCAWSVLVSGELFFGEGSRLTVL.

The chain links TRBV27 to TRBJ2-1; 9 bases fit TRBD2. The length of the CDR3 is 15 residues. From germline, CDR1 is MNHEY and CDR2 SMNVEV (reference sequence). J lost 8 bases, V lost 1 base, and 6 bases had no gene match. CDR3 region: CASSLLLAGPDEQFF. The CDR3, as DNA: TGTGCCAGCAGTTTATTGCTAGCGGGACCGGATGAGCAGTTCTTC.